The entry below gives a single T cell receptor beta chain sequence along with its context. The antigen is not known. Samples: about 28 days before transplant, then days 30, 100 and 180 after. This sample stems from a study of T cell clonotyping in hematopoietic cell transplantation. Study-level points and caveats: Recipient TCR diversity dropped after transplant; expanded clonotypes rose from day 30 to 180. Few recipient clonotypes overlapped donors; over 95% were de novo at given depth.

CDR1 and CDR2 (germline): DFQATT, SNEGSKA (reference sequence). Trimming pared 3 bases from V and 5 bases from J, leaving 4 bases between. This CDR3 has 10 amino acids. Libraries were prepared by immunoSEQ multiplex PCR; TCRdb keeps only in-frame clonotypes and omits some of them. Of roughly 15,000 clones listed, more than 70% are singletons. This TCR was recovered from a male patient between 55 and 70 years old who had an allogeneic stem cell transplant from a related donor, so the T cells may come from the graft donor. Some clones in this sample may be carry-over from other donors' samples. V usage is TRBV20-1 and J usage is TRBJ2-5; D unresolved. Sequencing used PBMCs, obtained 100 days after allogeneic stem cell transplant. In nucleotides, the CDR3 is TGCAGTGCTAGTGAGGAGACCCAGTACTTC. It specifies CSASEETQYF.